This T cell receptor beta chain was captured by sequencing in a study of shared clonotypes between healthy human individuals. Overall study context: The study used three CD4 naive, three CD4 memory, two CD8 naive and one CD8 memory plate per donor. Study-wide results and limits: Among donors, clonotype sharing was expected to be affected by sequencing depth. The four-donor shared clonotypes exceeded non-shared clonotypes in generation probability, with non-shared ones scoring lower. Rarefaction showed sorted-subset sequencing was incomplete despite large depth.

Only in-frame clones appear in the TCRdb table, and some are missing; sequencing was by immunoSEQ multiplex PCR. Of roughly 2,300,000 clones in the sample, 85% to 95% were seen once. Germline V gives CDR1 SGHAT, CDR2 FQNNGV. CDR3 length: 17 residues. V lost 2 bases and J lost 2, with 19 bases in between. Regarding this clone: Antigen specificity is unknown.

The clonotype was recovered from a man aged 18 to 30 in good health. Some clones in this sample may be carry-over from other donors' samples. The V and J genes are TRBV11-2 and TRBJ2-7; D might be TRBD1 (6 bases). Sequenced: naive CD4+ T cells from PBMCs. Sample subset: CD45RA+ positively selected. Here the CDR3 DNA reads TGTGCCAGCAGCTTAAGACCGGGGTATACAGGGCCCTACGAGCAGTACTTC. Amino acid sequence: CASSLRPGYTGPYEQYF.